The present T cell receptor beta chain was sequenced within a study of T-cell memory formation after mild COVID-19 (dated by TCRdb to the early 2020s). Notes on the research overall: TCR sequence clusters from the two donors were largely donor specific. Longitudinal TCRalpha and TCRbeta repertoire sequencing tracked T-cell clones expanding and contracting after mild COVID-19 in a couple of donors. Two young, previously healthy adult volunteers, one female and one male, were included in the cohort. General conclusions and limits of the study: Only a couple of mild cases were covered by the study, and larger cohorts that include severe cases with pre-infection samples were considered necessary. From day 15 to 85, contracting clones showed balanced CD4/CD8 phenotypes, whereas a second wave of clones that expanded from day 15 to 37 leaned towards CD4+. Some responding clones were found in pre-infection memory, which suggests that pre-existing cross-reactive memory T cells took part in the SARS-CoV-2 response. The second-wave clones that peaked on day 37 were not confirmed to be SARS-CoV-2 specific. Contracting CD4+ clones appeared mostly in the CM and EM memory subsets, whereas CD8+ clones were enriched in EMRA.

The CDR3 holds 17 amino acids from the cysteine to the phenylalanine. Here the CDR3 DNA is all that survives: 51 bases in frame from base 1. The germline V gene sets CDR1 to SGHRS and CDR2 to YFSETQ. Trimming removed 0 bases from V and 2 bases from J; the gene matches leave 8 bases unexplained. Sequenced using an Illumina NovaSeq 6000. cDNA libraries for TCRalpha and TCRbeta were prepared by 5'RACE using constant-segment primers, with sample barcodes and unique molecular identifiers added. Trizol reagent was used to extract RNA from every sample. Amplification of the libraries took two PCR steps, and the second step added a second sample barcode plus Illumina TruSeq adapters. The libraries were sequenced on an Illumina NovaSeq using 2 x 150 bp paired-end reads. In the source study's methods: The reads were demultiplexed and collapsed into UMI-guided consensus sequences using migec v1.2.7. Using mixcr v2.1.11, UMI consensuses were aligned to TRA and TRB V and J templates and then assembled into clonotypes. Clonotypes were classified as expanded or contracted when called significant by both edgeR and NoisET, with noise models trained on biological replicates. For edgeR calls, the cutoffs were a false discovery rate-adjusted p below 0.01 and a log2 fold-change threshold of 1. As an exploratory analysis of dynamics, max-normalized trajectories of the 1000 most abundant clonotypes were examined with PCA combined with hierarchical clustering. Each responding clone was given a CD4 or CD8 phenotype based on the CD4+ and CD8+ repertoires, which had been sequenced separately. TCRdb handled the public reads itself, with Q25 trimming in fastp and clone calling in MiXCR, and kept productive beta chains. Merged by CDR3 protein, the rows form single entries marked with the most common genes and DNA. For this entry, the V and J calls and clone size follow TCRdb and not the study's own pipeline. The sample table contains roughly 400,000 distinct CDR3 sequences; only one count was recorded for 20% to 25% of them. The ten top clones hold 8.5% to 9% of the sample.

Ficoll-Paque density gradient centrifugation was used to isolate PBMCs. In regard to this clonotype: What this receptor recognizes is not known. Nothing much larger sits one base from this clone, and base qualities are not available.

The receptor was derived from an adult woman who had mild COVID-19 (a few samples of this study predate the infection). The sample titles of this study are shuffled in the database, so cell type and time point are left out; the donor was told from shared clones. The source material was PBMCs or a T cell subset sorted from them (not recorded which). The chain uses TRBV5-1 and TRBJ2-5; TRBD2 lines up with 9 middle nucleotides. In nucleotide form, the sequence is TGCGCCAGCAGCTTGGCCTATGGTAGCGGGGGACAAGAGACCCAGTACTTC. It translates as CASSLAYGSGGQETQYF.